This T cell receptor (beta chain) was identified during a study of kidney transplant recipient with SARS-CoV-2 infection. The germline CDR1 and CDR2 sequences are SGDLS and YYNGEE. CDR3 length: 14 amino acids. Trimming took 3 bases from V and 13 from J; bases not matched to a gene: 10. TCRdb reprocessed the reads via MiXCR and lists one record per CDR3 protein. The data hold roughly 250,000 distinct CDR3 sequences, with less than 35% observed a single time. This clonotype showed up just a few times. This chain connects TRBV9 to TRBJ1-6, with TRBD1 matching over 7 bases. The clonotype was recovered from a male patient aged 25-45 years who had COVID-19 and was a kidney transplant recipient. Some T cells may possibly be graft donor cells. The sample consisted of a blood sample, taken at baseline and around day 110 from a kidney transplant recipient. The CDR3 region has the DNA TGTGCCAGCAGCGGCGGGACAGCGTTTACCCCCCTCCACTTT. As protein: CASSGGTAFTPLHF.